This record covers a single T cell receptor beta chain. The antigen it recognizes is unknown. No base qualities exist here, and no much larger clone lies one base off it. The CDR3, from cysteine to phenylalanine, totals 16 residues. Solely the CDR3 DNA is kept, with 48 bases framed from the first base. In the germline V gene, CDR1 corresponds to SGHTA and CDR2 to FQGTGA. After removal of 3 bases from V and 4 bases from J, the junction retains 11 bases not matched to a gene. The CDR3 regions of human TCRbeta chains were analyzed by immunosequencing. As for how the authors treated the data: TCRs in the repertoires were matched against a reference library of SARS-CoV-2-specific TCRs that had been generated with the MIRA antigen-specificity platform. Breadth meant the fraction of unique TCRs that were SARS-CoV-2-associated, whereas depth meant the fraction of total T cells that were SARS-CoV-2-associated. Using the MIRA data, every spike-specific TCR was mapped to the spike region that the TCR reacted to and assigned to either a CD4 or a CD8 class. Log10-transformed breadth and depth values were compared by one-way ANOVA with Sidak's multiple comparisons tests. TCRdb provides this immuneACCESS table in a form limited to in-frame rearrangements. Some clones are lacking; in checked studies, under half of them reflect an unresolved V gene, and why the rest are absent is not known. V, J and clone size are taken as reported in that table, and D and trimming were inferred from the DNA itself. This sample holds 100,000 to 150,000 clones; over 75% were observed only once. The ten largest clones add up to 7.2% of the sample.

The data derive from a study of T cell responses to AZD1222 COVID-19 vaccine (dated by TCRdb to the early 2020s). Background for the entire study: AZD1222 recipients given second doses at about 4 weeks or at about 12 weeks were pooled, since spike-specific TCR depth and breadth were not found to differ between the two schedules. TCR sequencing covered some 240 trial participants: some 210 given two doses of AZD1222 and 26 given two doses of MenACWY control vaccine. Enrollment into the trials was organized by age into subgroups of 18-55, 56-69 and 70-plus years, and those subgroups contained approximately 160, 26 and 62 TCR-sequenced participants, respectively. Paper-wide results and their limitations: The 56-69-year group was small, and its depth increase did not reach significance, likely because of low power. Reportedly, close to half of the unique spike-specific TCRs recognized epitopes lying outside the regions that are mutated in the B.1.351 and B.1.1.7 variants. Conclusions about previously exposed vaccinees were limited because only six or seven AZD1222 recipients were SARS-CoV-2 seropositive at baseline. Because no samples from the day 14 peak response were available, repertoires could be characterized only after the peak T cell response. The vaccine-associated CD4 TCRs covered the entire spike protein, and the dominant responses fell in regions 160-218 and 743-854. A significant rise in spike-specific TCR breadth and depth was observed after two AZD1222 doses relative to day 0 and relative to MenACWY recipients. Participants were mostly white British and included more females than males, and it was suggested by the authors that clonal diversity may have been underestimated.

The time point label here, explained by the study, means: baseline before first vaccination. The vaccinee samples were drawn from two UK trials, COV001 and COV002, one of which was a single-blind randomized controlled phase 2/3 trial testing AZD1222 (ChAdOx1 nCoV-19) in healthy adults. For TCRbeta chain sequencing, PBMC samples were collected from trial participants at day 0 and at day 28 after the second dose. The V and J genes are TRBV7-3 and TRBJ1-1, with 7 middle bases fitting TRBD1. This clonotype originated in an adult in good health. Sequencing was performed on peripheral blood, taken on day 0 of AZD1222 vaccination. The CDR3 region: CASSFAPVGGFTEAFF. The base sequence is TGTGCCAGCAGCTTTGCCCCGGTAGGGGGCTTCACTGAAGCTTTCTTT.